This T cell receptor beta chain originates from a study of T cell responses to AZD1222 COVID-19 vaccine. Study summary: The study pooled second doses at about 4 or about 12 weeks.

About this clone: Its specificity is unknown.

Sequencing was performed with immunoSEQ multiplex PCR; in TCRdb, only in-frame clones are kept and a portion is missing. The data show 120,000 to 150,000 clones, with about 91% seen just once and approximately 2.3% held by the top ten. Points from the study as a whole: White British donors predominated, females outnumbered males, and clonal diversity was possibly underestimated. Spike-specific TCR breadth and depth grew following two AZD1222 doses. There were vaccine-associated CD4 TCRs across spike, dominant at 160-218 and 743-854.

This clonotype was sampled from an adult in good health. Material: peripheral blood, obtained on day 0 of AZD1222 vaccination.

The CDR3 DNA reads TGTGCCAGCAGACTGACTTTAAACACTGAAGCTTTCTTT. Encoded protein: CASRLTLNTEAFF. The chain has TRBV12-3 or TRBV12-4 and TRBJ1-1; D is unclear. Trimming left V 6 bases short and J 2 bases short, with 10 bases between. The CDR3 loop spans 13 amino acids.